Below are 17 T cell receptor beta chains sequenced from a single sample in a study of metastatic and nonmetastatic thyroid tumors. No patient had received any treatment before thyroid surgery. TCRdb re-clonotyped the PCR reads via MiXCR. In the table there are about 35,000 clones, roughly 18% of which are singletons. What was sequenced was blood. Receptors originate from a female donor with papillary thyroid cancer or a benign thyroid nodule (not recorded which). Some clones in this sample may be carry-over from other donors' samples.

This clone turned up a few times. The chain has TRBV28 and TRBJ1-2, with D hard to call. The V end was cut by 7 bases, the J end by 3 bases, with 18 bases between. CDR3 length: 15 amino acids. In germline, CDR1 is MDHEN, CDR2 SYDVKM. In DNA form, the CDR3 reads TGTGCCAGCACTCGGGATACCCTCCCTGACTATGGCTACACCTTC. Translating it yields CASTRDTLPDYGYTF.

This clone was found a few times. One end of the junction is discordant with germline, which a read error may explain. The V and J genes are TRBV7-7 and TRBJ2-3, with 8 bases lining up with TRBD2. Per the germline V gene, CDR1 is SSHAT and CDR2 is FNYEAQ (reference sequence). This CDR3 region has 17 residues. CDR3 sequence reads: CASSRRGGGLNTDTQYF. The CDR3, as DNA: TGTGCTAGCAGCCGTCGGGGGGGCGGGCTCAACACAGATACGCAGTATTTT.

This clone occurred many times. The J gene is TRBJ1-3, the V gene TRBV5-1, with a possible D match to TRBD1 (6 bases). The CDR3 contains 16 residues. V was cut by 1 base and J by 3 bases, with 14 bases left in between. Per the germline V gene, CDR1 is SGHRS and CDR2 is YFSETQ. The CDR3 reads CASSLSPQGNGNTIYF. The DNA of the CDR3 is TGCGCCAGCAGCTTGTCCCCACAGGGTAATGGAAACACCATATATTTT.

The genes are TRBV20-1 and TRBJ2-7; 7 bases fit TRBD2. CDR3 length: 13 amino acids. After removal of 0 bases from V and 10 bases from J, the junction contained 9 bases not matched to a gene. Germline-derived CDR1 and CDR2 are DFQATT and SNEGSKA (reference sequence). DNA of the CDR3: TGCAGTGCTAGAGATACGTGGGAGGGGTATCAGTACTTC. Translation gives CSARDTWEGYQYF.

Ten or more counts support this clone. V is TRBV20-1 and J is TRBJ2-7; 7 bases are shared with TRBD2. The germline V gene has CDR1 DFQATT and CDR2 SNEGSKA (reference sequence). The V gene end was trimmed by 6 bases and the J gene end by 2 bases; junction bases not matched to a gene: 7. The CDR3 runs 13 residues. Here the CDR3 DNA reads TGCAGTGCCGGTCCTAGCGGACCCTACGAGCAGTACTTC. This translates into CSAGPSGPYEQYF.

The rearrangement joins TRBV6-1 to TRBJ2-7; D may be TRBD1 or TRBD2 (5 bases each). V lost 7 bases, J lost 1 base, and 20 bases lay in between. CDR3 length: 16 amino acids. CDR1 is MNHNS, CDR2 SASEGT, per germline. CDR3 sequence reads: CASKVRDHSESYEQYF. The CDR3 DNA reads as TGTGCCAGCAAAGTCCGGGACCACTCCGAATCCTACGAGCAGTACTTC.

The gene calls are TRBV6-1 and TRBJ1-2, with D uncertain. Germline CDR1 and CDR2: MNHNS and SASEGT. CDR3 length equals 15 residues. Trimming took off 5 bases at V and 3 bases at J, with 16 bases between the two ends. The CDR3 DNA reads as TGTGCCAGCAGTCCCTCCCCTCGTTCCCACTATGGCTACACCTTC. It codes for CASSPSPRSHYGYTF.

A remark on this clone: One base away lies a much larger clone, so this may be a sequencing read error. The V call is TRBV30, the J call TRBJ2-3; D remains unclear. CDR1 and CDR2 (germline): GTSNPN, SVGIG (reference sequence). The CDR3 spans 11 residues. The CDR3 sequence: CALSGTDTQYF. CDR3 nucleotides: TGTGCCTTGAGTGGGACAGATACGCAGTATTTT.

The V and J genes are TRBV6-5 and TRBJ2-1; 12 positions agree with TRBD2. Germline V lookup: CDR1 MNHEY, CDR2 SVGAGI. V trimming: 5 bases; J trimming: 8 bases; junction bases outside the gene matches: 13. This CDR3 spans 17 amino acids. The CDR3: CASSPHLTSGSWYEQFF. The CDR3 region has the DNA TGTGCCAGCAGTCCTCACCTGACTAGCGGGAGTTGGTATGAGCAGTTCTTC.

The chain uses TRBV5-6 and TRBJ2-7; D unclear. The CDR3 sequence is 12 residues long. Trimming took 1 base from V and 3 from J, leaving 5 bases between them. Looked up from germline, CDR1 is SGHDT and CDR2 is YYEEEE. The CDR3 DNA sequence: TGTGCCAGCAGCTTGATAAACTACGAGCAGTACTTC. This encodes CASSLINYEQYF. Based on the CDR3 plus reference TRBV5-6 and TRBJ2-7, the full variable domain is DAGVTQSPTHLIKTRGQQVTLRCSPKSGHDTVSWYQQALGQGPQFIFQYYEEEERQRGNFPDRFSGHQFPNYSSELNVNALLLGDSALYLCASSLINYEQYFGPGTRLTVT.

This clone was recorded at least ten times. CDR3 in amino acids: CASSRVGDTIYF. CDR3 bases: TGTGCCAGCAGTCGAGTGGGGGACACCATATATTTT. V and J are TRBV28 and TRBJ1-3, with D possibly being TRBD1 (5 bases). CDR1 MDHEN and CDR2 SYDVKM come from the germline V gene. V shed 5 bases and J shed 8 bases, with 10 bases lying between them. The CDR3 has 12 residues.

This clone was counted many times. A much larger clone lies one base from this, so it may be a read error. The same CDR3 is also encoded by other DNA sequences in this sample. The rearrangement uses TRBV19 and TRBJ1-5; D might be TRBD1 (6 bases). The length of the CDR3 is 16 residues. CDR1 LNHDA and CDR2 SQIVND come from the germline V gene (reference sequence). The V and J ends lost 7 bases and 8 bases respectively, with 24 bases between them. The CDR3 sequence is CASTPWGQGSGEPQHF. The CDR3 DNA reads as TGTGCCAGTACCCCGTGGGGTCAGGGGTCGGGGGAGCCCCAGCATTTT. The variable domain in full, with the rest retrieved from reference TRBV19 and TRBJ1-5, is DGGITQSPKYLFRKEGQNVTLSCEQNLNHDAMYWYRQDPGQGLRLIYYSQIVNDFQKGDIAEGYSVSREKKESFPLTVTSAQKNPTAFYLCASTPWGQGSGEPQHFGDGTRLSIL.

CDR3 loop: CASSDFRSYEQYF. The CDR3 coding sequence is TGTGCCAGCAGTGATTTTCGCTCCTACGAGCAGTACTTC. The V gene is TRBV6-1, the J gene TRBJ2-7; D is unclear. CDR1 MNHNS and CDR2 SASEGT come from the germline V gene. V was cut by 3 bases and J by 0 bases, with 6 bases left in between. There are 13 residues in the CDR3.

Within the sample, this clone is medium-sized. The CDR3 here is CASSQNGQGSPLHF. In nucleotides, the CDR3 is TGTGCCAGCAGCCAGAACGGCCAGGGGTCACCCCTCCACTTT. The rearrangement uses TRBV6-2 or TRBV6-3 and TRBJ1-6; D perhaps matches TRBD1 (6 bases). Germline V CDR1 and CDR2: MNHEY, SVGEGT. This CDR3 is built from 14 residues. Trimming stripped 6 bases from V and 10 bases from J, with 16 bases between.

This clone has a count of ten or more. This chain connects TRBV6-1 to TRBJ2-1; no reliable D call. V lost 5 bases, J lost 7 bases, and 15 bases lay in between. This CDR3 region has 14 residues. Germline CDR1 is MNHNS and CDR2 is SASEGT. CDR3: CASSIQESWNEQFF. CDR3 bases: TGTGCCAGCAGTATCCAGGAGTCCTGGAATGAGCAGTTCTTC.

With regard to this clone: The junction does not match germline at one end; this may be a read error. This sequence joins TRBV5-1 and TRBJ2-7; 7 nucleotides match TRBD1. The CDR3 is 13 amino acids. Germline V lookup: CDR1 SGHRS, CDR2 YFSETQ. The CDR3 sequence: CSSSPGQALEQYF. The CDR3 region has the DNA TGCTCCAGCAGCCCCGGACAGGCGTTGGAGCAGTACTTC.

This clone showed up just a few times. V usage is TRBV27 and J usage is TRBJ2-7; 8 bases are a match to TRBD1. V shed 5 bases and J 4 bases; nucleotides not matched to a gene: 7. The CDR3 contains 14 residues. The germline V gene has CDR1 MNHEY and CDR2 SMNVEV (reference sequence). CDR3 protein: CASSMMTGVYEQYF. CDR3 in DNA: TGTGCCAGCAGTATGATGACAGGGGTTTACGAGCAGTACTTC.